The rows below give T cell receptor beta chains drawn from one sample of a study of shared clonotypes between healthy human individuals. Generated by immunoSEQ multiplex PCR, the TCRdb table keeps only in-frame clones and is missing some. The sample consists of 2 million to 2.5 million clones, more than 90% of them appearing once. The sample consisted of naive CD4+ T cells sorted from blood. These receptor sequences come from a man in his late teens or twenties in good health. The CDR3 runs from the conserved cysteine through the conserved F or W. Fields, in order: V gene, CDR3 length, J gene, clone size, D gene, CDR3 DNA, CDR3 protein. A D gene is named only where the DNA matches it firmly. The size of a clone is reported for some rows only, either as once, few or many, or as a class for expanded clones.

V gene: TRBV6-1
CDR3 length: 15
J gene: TRBJ2-7
clone size: NA
D gene: TRBD1
CDR3 DNA: TGTGCCAGCAGTGGACTGGGACAGGGGGCAGGAGAGCAGTACTTC
CDR3 protein: CASSGLGQGAGEQYF

V gene: TRBV7-9
CDR3 length: 12
J gene: TRBJ2-7
clone size: few
D gene: NA
CDR3 DNA: TGTGCCAGCAGCAACCTAGCCTACGAGCAGTACTTC
CDR3 protein: CASSNLAYEQYF

V gene: TRBV9
CDR3 length: 14
J gene: TRBJ2-6
clone size: NA
D gene: TRBD1
CDR3 DNA: TGTGCCAGCAGCGCCGGGACAGGGCAGAACGTCCTGACTTTC
CDR3 protein: CASSAGTGQNVLTF

V gene: TRBV19
CDR3 length: 16
J gene: TRBJ2-1
clone size: NA
D gene: TRBD2
CDR3 DNA: TGTGCCAGTAAAACGGGACTAGCGGGGGCCTACAATGAGCAGTTCTTC
CDR3 protein: CASKTGLAGAYNEQFF

V gene: TRBV10-1
CDR3 length: 15
J gene: TRBJ2-7
clone size: once
D gene: TRBD2
CDR3 DNA: TGCGCCAGCAGTGTAGGGACTAGCGGGACGTACGAGCAGTACTTC
CDR3 protein: CASSVGTSGTYEQYF

V gene: TRBV30
CDR3 length: 15
J gene: TRBJ2-5
clone size: NA
D gene: NA
CDR3 DNA: TGTGCCTGGAGTGTACGTCTAGCCCTACAAGAGACCCAGTACTTC
CDR3 protein: CAWSVRLALQETQYF

V gene: TRBV5-1
CDR3 length: 14
J gene: TRBJ2-5
clone size: NA
D gene: NA
CDR3 DNA: TGCGCCAGCAGCTCTGGACCGACGCAAGAGACCCAGTACTTC
CDR3 protein: CASSSGPTQETQYF

V gene: TRBV18
CDR3 length: 17
J gene: TRBJ1-3
clone size: NA
D gene: TRBD1
CDR3 DNA: TGTGCCAGCTCACCGGGGGACAGCTATGTCTCTGGAAACACCATATATTTT
CDR3 protein: CASSPGDSYVSGNTIYF

V gene: TRBV10-3
CDR3 length: 13
J gene: TRBJ2-7
clone size: NA
D gene: NA
CDR3 DNA: TGTGCCATCAAAGGGCAGGCATCCTACGAGCAGTACTTC
CDR3 protein: CAIKGQASYEQYF

V gene: TRBV5-1
CDR3 length: 14
J gene: TRBJ2-7
clone size: few
D gene: TRBD1
CDR3 DNA: TGCGCCAGCAGCCCCGGGACAGGGGGATACGAGCAGTACTTC
CDR3 protein: CASSPGTGGYEQYF

V gene: TRBV5-6
CDR3 length: 17
J gene: TRBJ2-1
clone size: NA
D gene: NA
CDR3 DNA: TGTGCCAGCAGCTCAATGGGTGTGGACGGTGCCTACAATGAGCAGTTCTTC
CDR3 protein: CASSSMGVDGAYNEQFF

V gene: TRBV9
CDR3 length: 14
J gene: TRBJ2-5
clone size: NA
D gene: NA
CDR3 DNA: TGTGCCAGCAGCGCGGGACATACCCAAGAGACCCAGTACTTC
CDR3 protein: CASSAGHTQETQYF

V gene: TRBV7-2
CDR3 length: 15
J gene: TRBJ1-5
clone size: once
D gene: TRBD1
CDR3 DNA: TGTGCCAGCAGCTTAAAGACAGGGGAGGGTCAGCCCCAGCATTTT
CDR3 protein: CASSLKTGEGQPQHF

V gene: TRBV28
CDR3 length: 15
J gene: TRBJ1-5
clone size: once
D gene: NA
CDR3 DNA: TGTGCCAGCAGTTTAGGTTCTTTGGGGCTTCAGCCCCAGCATTTT
CDR3 protein: CASSLGSLGLQPQHF

V gene: TRBV9
CDR3 length: 12
J gene: TRBJ2-2
clone size: NA
D gene: NA
CDR3 DNA: TGTGCCAGCAGCGCCCAGGGAGAGGAGCTGTTTTTT
CDR3 protein: CASSAQGEELFF

V gene: TRBV5-1
CDR3 length: 16
J gene: TRBJ2-2
clone size: NA
D gene: NA
CDR3 DNA: TGCGCCAGCAGCTTGGGACGCGGGACGAACACCGGGGAGCTGTTTTTT
CDR3 protein: CASSLGRGTNTGELFF

V gene: TRBV10-3
CDR3 length: 15
J gene: TRBJ2-5
clone size: NA
D gene: TRBD2
CDR3 DNA: TGTGCCATCAGTGGGACTAGCGGGGGGACGGAGACCCAGTACTTC
CDR3 protein: CAISGTSGGTETQYF

V gene: TRBV9
CDR3 length: 17
J gene: TRBJ2-5
clone size: NA
D gene: TRBD1
CDR3 DNA: TGTGCCAGCAGCGTAGGGGTTAGGGACAGGGGGCTCGAGACCCAGTACTTC
CDR3 protein: CASSVGVRDRGLETQYF

V gene: TRBV5-5
CDR3 length: 16
J gene: TRBJ1-6
clone size: once
D gene: TRBD1
CDR3 DNA: TGTGCCAGCAGCTTGTTCCGAGACAGGGGTGATTCACCCCTCCACTTT
CDR3 protein: CASSLFRDRGDSPLHF

V gene: TRBV6-5
CDR3 length: 13
J gene: TRBJ1-1
clone size: NA
D gene: NA
CDR3 DNA: TGTGCCAGCAGCCGACCCCAGGACACTGAAGCTTTCTTT
CDR3 protein: CASSRPQDTEAFF

V gene: TRBV19
CDR3 length: 15
J gene: TRBJ1-1
clone size: NA
D gene: TRBD1
CDR3 DNA: TGTGCCAGTAGTACCGCCGGGACAGGGAACACTGAAGCTTTCTTT
CDR3 protein: CASSTAGTGNTEAFF

V gene: TRBV30
CDR3 length: 14
J gene: TRBJ1-2
clone size: NA
D gene: NA
CDR3 DNA: TGTGCCTGGAACAGAGTTGCGCAAGACTATGGCTACACCTTC
CDR3 protein: CAWNRVAQDYGYTF

V gene: TRBV30
CDR3 length: 16
J gene: TRBJ2-5
clone size: NA
D gene: NA
CDR3 DNA: TGTGCCTGGAGTTTGGGGTTCACGATGTACCAAGAGACCCAGTACTTC
CDR3 protein: CAWSLGFTMYQETQYF

V gene: TRBV5-6
CDR3 length: 15
J gene: TRBJ1-1
clone size: NA
D gene: NA
CDR3 DNA: TGTGCCAGCAGCTTGGTCAGCAGGGTAGGGACTGAAGCTTTCTTT
CDR3 protein: CASSLVSRVGTEAFF

V gene: TRBV7-2
CDR3 length: 16
J gene: TRBJ1-2
clone size: NA
D gene: TRBD1
CDR3 DNA: TGTGCCAGCAGCGCAACCGGGACAGCCAAAAACTATGGCTACACCTTC
CDR3 protein: CASSATGTAKNYGYTF

V gene: TRBV5-4
CDR3 length: 15
J gene: TRBJ2-2
clone size: NA
D gene: NA
CDR3 DNA: TGTGCCAGCAGCTTGACGACATTAAACACCGGGGAGCTGTTTTTT
CDR3 protein: CASSLTTLNTGELFF

V gene: TRBV5-6
CDR3 length: 13
J gene: TRBJ1-2
clone size: NA
D gene: NA
CDR3 DNA: TGTGCCAGCAGCCTCGACAGGAAGTATGGCTACACCTTC
CDR3 protein: CASSLDRKYGYTF

V gene: TRBV9
CDR3 length: 15
J gene: TRBJ1-2
clone size: once
D gene: NA
CDR3 DNA: TGTGCCAGCAGCGTAGCAGCTCAACTTAACTATGGCTACACCTTC
CDR3 protein: CASSVAAQLNYGYTF

V gene: TRBV30
CDR3 length: 13
J gene: TRBJ1-2
clone size: NA
D gene: NA
CDR3 DNA: TGTGCCTGGACCCGGAGAGGGAACTATGGCTACACCTTC
CDR3 protein: CAWTRRGNYGYTF

V gene: TRBV5-1
CDR3 length: 18
J gene: TRBJ2-7
clone size: NA
D gene: NA
CDR3 DNA: TGCGCCAGCAGCCATACCGAGGATGGACAGCTTTTCTCCTACGAGCAGTACTTC
CDR3 protein: CASSHTEDGQLFSYEQYF

V gene: TRBV19
CDR3 length: 15
J gene: TRBJ2-6
clone size: once
D gene: NA
CDR3 DNA: TGTGCCAGTAGTCTCGGACGGTCTGGGGCCAACGTCCTGACTTTC
CDR3 protein: CASSLGRSGANVLTF

V gene: TRBV18
CDR3 length: 15
J gene: TRBJ1-4
clone size: NA
D gene: NA
CDR3 DNA: TGTGCCAGCTCACCTTTCGGCAGGGTCGGAGAAAAACTGTTTTTT
CDR3 protein: CASSPFGRVGEKLFF

V gene: TRBV6-1
CDR3 length: 13
J gene: TRBJ2-5
clone size: NA
D gene: NA
CDR3 DNA: TGTGCCAGCATCCTAAGCGGGCAAGAGACCCAGTACTTC
CDR3 protein: CASILSGQETQYF

V gene: TRBV7-2
CDR3 length: 16
J gene: TRBJ2-1
clone size: NA
D gene: TRBD2
CDR3 DNA: TGTGCCAGCAGCTTCCCTAGCGGGGGGTTCTACAATGAGCAGTTCTTC
CDR3 protein: CASSFPSGGFYNEQFF

V gene: TRBV5-1
CDR3 length: 15
J gene: TRBJ2-3
clone size: NA
D gene: NA
CDR3 DNA: TGCGCCAGCAGCTTGCTCGACAGACGCACAGATACGCAGTATTTT
CDR3 protein: CASSLLDRRTDTQYF

V gene: TRBV27
CDR3 length: 14
J gene: TRBJ1-1
clone size: few
D gene: NA
CDR3 DNA: TGTGCCAGCAGTTTAGATAACCATAACACTGAAGCTTTCTTT
CDR3 protein: CASSLDNHNTEAFF

V gene: TRBV19
CDR3 length: 14
J gene: TRBJ1-6
clone size: few
D gene: NA
CDR3 DNA: TGTGCCAGTAGTATCCTGGGAGGTGATTCACCCCTCCACTTT
CDR3 protein: CASSILGGDSPLHF

V gene: TRBV5-1
CDR3 length: 15
J gene: TRBJ2-1
clone size: NA
D gene: TRBD1
CDR3 DNA: TGCGCCAGCAGCTTGTCAGGGGGCGCCTACAATGAGCAGTTCTTC
CDR3 protein: CASSLSGGAYNEQFF

V gene: TRBV6-1
CDR3 length: 15
J gene: TRBJ1-1
clone size: NA
D gene: NA
CDR3 DNA: TGTGCCAGCAGGGGCATAGACAGGAAGGACACTGAAGCTTTCTTT
CDR3 protein: CASRGIDRKDTEAFF

V gene: TRBV10-3
CDR3 length: 16
J gene: TRBJ2-1
clone size: NA
D gene: TRBD2
CDR3 DNA: TGTGCCATCAGTGATTTTGCGGGAGGGCCCTACAATGAGCAGTTCTTC
CDR3 protein: CAISDFAGGPYNEQFF

V gene: TRBV2
CDR3 length: 14
J gene: TRBJ2-5
clone size: NA
D gene: NA
CDR3 DNA: TGTGCCAGCAGGCGGGACGGCGGCCAAGAGACCCAGTACTTC
CDR3 protein: CASRRDGGQETQYF

V gene: TRBV10-3
CDR3 length: 15
J gene: TRBJ2-3
clone size: NA
D gene: TRBD1
CDR3 DNA: TGTGCCATCAGTCCGGGACAGGGGGTGACAGATACGCAGTATTTT
CDR3 protein: CAISPGQGVTDTQYF

V gene: TRBV5-6
CDR3 length: 13
J gene: TRBJ1-2
clone size: NA
D gene: NA
CDR3 DNA: TGTGCCAGCAGCTTGGCAGGAGGAGGCGGCTACACCTTC
CDR3 protein: CASSLAGGGGYTF

V gene: TRBV4-1
CDR3 length: 16
J gene: TRBJ2-3
clone size: NA
D gene: TRBD2
CDR3 DNA: TGCGCCAGCAGCCTCGCGGGGGGGATGAGCACAGATACGCAGTATTTT
CDR3 protein: CASSLAGGMSTDTQYF

V gene: TRBV7-9
CDR3 length: 12
J gene: TRBJ1-5
clone size: NA
D gene: NA
CDR3 DNA: TGTGCCAGCAGCTTTAGCAGGGAGCCCCAGCATTTT
CDR3 protein: CASSFSREPQHF

V gene: TRBV30
CDR3 length: 11
J gene: TRBJ2-5
clone size: NA
D gene: NA
CDR3 DNA: TGTGCCTGGAGTGTGGCAGAGACCCAGTACTTC
CDR3 protein: CAWSVAETQYF

V gene: TRBV11-2
CDR3 length: 13
J gene: TRBJ1-1
clone size: NA
D gene: NA
CDR3 DNA: TGTGCCAGCAACCAAGACAGGCATACTGAAGCTTTCTTT
CDR3 protein: CASNQDRHTEAFF

V gene: TRBV2
CDR3 length: 13
J gene: TRBJ1-2
clone size: NA
D gene: TRBD1
CDR3 DNA: TGTGCCAGCAGGGGGACAGCCAACTATGGCTACACCTTC
CDR3 protein: CASRGTANYGYTF

V gene: TRBV2
CDR3 length: 13
J gene: TRBJ1-5
clone size: once
D gene: TRBD1
CDR3 DNA: TGTGCCAGCAGTGGACAGGGGAGCCAGCCCCAGCATTTT
CDR3 protein: CASSGQGSQPQHF

V gene: TRBV30
CDR3 length: 12
J gene: TRBJ1-1
clone size: NA
D gene: NA
CDR3 DNA: TGTGCCTGGAGTGACCGGGACACTGAAGCTTTCTTT
CDR3 protein: CAWSDRDTEAFF

V gene: TRBV7-9
CDR3 length: 16
J gene: TRBJ2-5
clone size: NA
D gene: NA
CDR3 DNA: TGTGCCAGCAGCCCCCAAGAAAGCCAACTTCGGGAGACCCAGTACTTC
CDR3 protein: CASSPQESQLRETQYF

V gene: TRBV2
CDR3 length: 14
J gene: TRBJ2-1
clone size: once
D gene: TRBD2
CDR3 DNA: TGTGCCAGCAGCCCCGGGACTAGCTTCCGTGAGCAGTTCTTC
CDR3 protein: CASSPGTSFREQFF